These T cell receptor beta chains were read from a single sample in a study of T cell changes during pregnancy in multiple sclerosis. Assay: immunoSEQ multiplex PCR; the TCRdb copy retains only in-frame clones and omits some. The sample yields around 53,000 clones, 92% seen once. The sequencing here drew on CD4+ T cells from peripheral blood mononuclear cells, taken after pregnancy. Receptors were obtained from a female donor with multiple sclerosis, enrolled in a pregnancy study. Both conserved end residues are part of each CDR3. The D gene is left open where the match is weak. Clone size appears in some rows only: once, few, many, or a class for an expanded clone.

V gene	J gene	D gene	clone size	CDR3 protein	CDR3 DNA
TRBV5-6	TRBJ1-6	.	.	CASSTGSDNSPLHF	TGTGCCAGCAGTACAGGGTCAGATAATTCACCCCTCCACTTT
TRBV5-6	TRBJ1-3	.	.	CASSPLGDTIYF	TGTGCCAGCAGCCCCCTCGGGGACACCATATATTTT
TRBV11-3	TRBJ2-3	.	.	CASSGTSTDTQYF	TGTGCCAGCAGCGGGACTAGCACAGATACGCAGTATTTT
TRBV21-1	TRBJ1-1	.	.	CARREWEVPRGTEAFF	TGTGCCAGGCGAGAGTGGGAAGTTCCTCGGGGCACTGAAGCTTTCTTT
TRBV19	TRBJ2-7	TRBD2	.	CASSIGSGGHEQYF	TGTGCCAGTAGTATTGGTAGCGGGGGCCACGAGCAGTACTTC
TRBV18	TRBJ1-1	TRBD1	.	CASSPPAGGMNTEAFF	TGTGCCAGCTCACCACCGGCAGGGGGGATGAACACTGAAGCTTTCTTT
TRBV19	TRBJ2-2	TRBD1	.	CASSWGQGQTGELFF	TGTGCCAGTAGTTGGGGACAGGGACAAACCGGGGAGCTGTTTTTT
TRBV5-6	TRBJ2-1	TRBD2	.	CASSFGGGSSYNEQFF	TGTGCCAGCAGCTTTGGCGGGGGTAGCTCCTACAATGAGCAGTTCTTC
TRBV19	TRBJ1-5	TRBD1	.	CASSPGTGGFVRQPQHF	TGTGCCAGTAGTCCCGGGACAGGAGGGTTCGTACGGCAGCCCCAGCATTTT
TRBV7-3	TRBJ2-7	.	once	CASSFLSTGYYYEQYF	TGTGCCAGCAGCTTCTTGAGCACAGGGTACTACTACGAGCAGTACTTC
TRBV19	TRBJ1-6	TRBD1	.	CASSRTGGNSPLHF	TGTGCCAGTAGTAGGACAGGGGGCAATTCACCCCTCCACTTT
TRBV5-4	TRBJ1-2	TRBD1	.	CASSLAGQGVYGYTF	TGTGCCAGCAGCTTGGCGGGACAGGGGGTCTATGGCTACACCTTC
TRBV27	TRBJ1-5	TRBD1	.	CASSMTGRSEQPQHF	TGTGCCAGCAGTATGACAGGGAGGTCGGAACAGCCCCAGCATTTT
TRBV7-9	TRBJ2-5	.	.	CASSNQVYQETQYF	TGTGCCAGCAGCAACCAGGTATACCAAGAGACCCAGTACTTC
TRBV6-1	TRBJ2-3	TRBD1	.	CASSAQGDGGTDTQYF	TGTGCCAGCAGTGCGCAGGGGGATGGCGGCACAGATACGCAGTATTTT
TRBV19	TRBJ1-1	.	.	CASSIVANTEAFF	TGTGCCAGTAGTATAGTGGCGAACACTGAAGCTTTCTTT
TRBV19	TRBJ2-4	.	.	CASSILEGNIQYF	TGTGCCAGTAGTATCTTAGAGGGAAACATTCAGTACTTC
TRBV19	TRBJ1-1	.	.	CASSPYGGAGTEAFF	TGTGCCAGTAGCCCTTATGGGGGGGCTGGGACTGAAGCTTTCTTT
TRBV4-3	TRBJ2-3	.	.	CASSQRGQGGDTQYF	TGCGCCAGCAGCCAACGAGGGCAGGGAGGAGATACGCAGTATTTT
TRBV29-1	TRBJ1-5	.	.	CSASGDGNQPQHF	TGCAGCGCCAGCGGGGATGGCAATCAGCCCCAGCATTTT
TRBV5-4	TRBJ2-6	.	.	CASSVGPGANVLTF	TGTGCCAGCAGCGTGGGGCCTGGGGCCAACGTCCTGACTTTC
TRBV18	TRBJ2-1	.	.	CASSSLGGSYNEQFF	TGTGCCAGCTCTTCACTGGGGGGCTCCTACAATGAGCAGTTCTTC
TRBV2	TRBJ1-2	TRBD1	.	CASSDRTGPSYGYTF	TGTGCCAGCAGTGACCGGACAGGTCCCTCCTATGGCTACACCTTC
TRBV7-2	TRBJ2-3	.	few	CASSARQGGSTDTQYF	TGTGCCAGCAGCGCGAGACAGGGAGGTAGCACAGATACGCAGTATTTT
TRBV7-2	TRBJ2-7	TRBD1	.	CASSLEPGGSYEQYF	TGTGCCAGCAGCTTAGAGCCAGGGGGAAGTTACGAGCAGTACTTC
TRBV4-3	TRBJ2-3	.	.	CASSQSPPVVGVDTQYF	TGCGCCAGCAGCCAATCCCCCCCCGTCGTCGGGGTAGATACGCAGTATTTT
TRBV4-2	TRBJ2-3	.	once	CASSFRQVGSTDTQYF	TGTGCCAGCAGCTTTCGACAGGTTGGAAGCACAGATACGCAGTATTTT
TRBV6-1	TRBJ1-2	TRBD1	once	CASRGAGGVWGYTF	TGTGCCAGCAGGGGGGCAGGGGGCGTGTGGGGCTACACCTTC
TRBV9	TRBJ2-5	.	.	CASSPGQVGGSQYF	TGTGCCAGCAGTCCTGGACAGGTTGGGGGGTCCCAGTACTTC
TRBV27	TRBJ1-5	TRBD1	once	CASSSGQAYYSNQPQHF	TGTGCCAGCAGTTCGGGACAGGCATATTATAGCAATCAGCCCCAGCATTTT
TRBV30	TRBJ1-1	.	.	CAWYGSTNTEAFF	TGTGCCTGGTACGGGAGTACGAACACTGAAGCTTTCTTT
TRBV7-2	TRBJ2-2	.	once	CASSLDGGNTGELFF	TGTGCCAGCAGCTTAGACGGGGGGAACACCGGGGAGCTGTTTTTT
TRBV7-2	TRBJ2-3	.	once	CASSLGGLSTDTQYF	TGTGCCAGCAGCTTAGGAGGATTAAGCACAGATACGCAGTATTTT
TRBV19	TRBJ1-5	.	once	CASSFGGNQPQHF	TGTGCCAGTAGTTTCGGGGGCAATCAGCCCCAGCATTTT
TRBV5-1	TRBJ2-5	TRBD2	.	CASSRGTSGGAPETQYF	TGCGCCAGCAGCCGGGGGACTAGCGGGGGGGCCCCAGAGACCCAGTACTTC
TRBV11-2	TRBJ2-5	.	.	CASSSFPETQYF	TGTGCCAGCAGCTCCTTCCCGGAGACCCAGTACTTC
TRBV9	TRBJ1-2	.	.	CASTRGRGGYTF	TGTGCCAGCACCAGGGGAAGAGGCGGCTACACCTTC
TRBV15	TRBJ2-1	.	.	CATSRGGQGVMYAGEQFF	TGTGCCACCAGCAGAGGTGGCCAGGGTGTCATGTATGCCGGTGAGCAGTTCTTC
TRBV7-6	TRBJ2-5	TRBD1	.	CASSALSGGGRETQYF	TGTGCCAGCAGCGCCCTGTCAGGGGGCGGGCGGGAGACCCAGTACTTC
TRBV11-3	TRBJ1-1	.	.	CASSPGQSNTEAFF	TGTGCCAGCAGCCCTGGACAGTCGAACACTGAAGCTTTCTTT
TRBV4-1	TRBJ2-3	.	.	CASSHPRSVGTDTQYF	TGCGCCAGCAGCCATCCTCGATCGGTCGGCACAGATACGCAGTATTTT
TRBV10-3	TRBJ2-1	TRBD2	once	CAISGTGRAGGPLAYNEQFF	TGTGCCATCAGTGGGACGGGTCGTGCGGGGGGACCGTTAGCCTACAATGAGCAGTTCTTC
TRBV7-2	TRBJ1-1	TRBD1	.	CASRPGTGKANTEAFF	TGTGCCAGCAGGCCCGGGACAGGGAAAGCGAACACTGAAGCTTTCTTT
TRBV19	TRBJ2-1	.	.	CASSISPTVPNEQFF	TGTGCCAGTAGTATAAGCCCGACAGTCCCCAATGAGCAGTTCTTC
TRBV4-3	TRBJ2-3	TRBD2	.	CASSQGGLATDTQYF	TGCGCCAGCAGCCAGGGGGGACTAGCGACGGATACGCAGTATTTT
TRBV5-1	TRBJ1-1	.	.	CASSLGGLNTEAFF	TGCGCCAGCAGCTTGGGCGGGTTGAACACTGAAGCTTTCTTT
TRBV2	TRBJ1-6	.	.	CASRSDHPPLHF	TGTGCCAGCAGGAGCGATCACCCACCCCTCCACTTT
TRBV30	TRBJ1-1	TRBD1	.	CAWSVEGAGTEAFF	TGTGCCTGGAGTGTTGAGGGGGCGGGTACTGAAGCTTTCTTT
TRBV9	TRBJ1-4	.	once	CASSGGKHTNEKLFF	TGTGCCAGCAGTGGGGGGAAACACACTAATGAAAAACTGTTTTTT